The sequence of this T cell receptor beta chain was determined in a study of blood T cell repertoires in COVID-19. About the study: Material from acute and convalescent COVID-19 was sourced from the United States, Italy and Spain. Sample material is recorded as cDNA or gDNA derived from T cells, B-cell-depleted T cells, or PBMCs.

Per the study methods: Quantification of nucleated cells was approximated via reference gene primer amplification. Clones were read by immunoSEQ multiplex PCR, and TCRdb kept only the in-frame ones, dropping some. The D gene and trimming were derived from the DNA, and the V and J assignments and clone size from that table. Of 200,000 to 300,000 clones in the sample, approximately 83% were seen once. CDR3 length equals 12 residues. V was clipped by 2 bases and J by 8 bases, with 10 bases between them. Germline assignment: CDR1 SGHNT and CDR2 YYREEE (reference sequence). Sequencing was carried out using peripheral blood. The chain recombines TRBV5-4 with TRBJ1-2; TRBD1 might be the D (6 bases). The clonotype comes from a human donor in a cohort sampled during active COVID-19. CDR3: CASSFDRRGYTF. The CDR3 bases are TGTGCCAGCAGCTTCGACAGGCGCGGCTACACCTTC. The variable domain in full, completed from reference TRBV5-4 and TRBJ1-2, reads ETGVTQSPTHLIKTRGQQVTLRCSSQSGHNTVSWYQQALGQGPQFIFQYYREEENGRGNFPPRFSGLQFPNYSSELNVNALELDDSALYLCASSFDRRGYTFGSGTRLTVV.